This T cell receptor beta chain was profiled in a study of PD-L1 blockade in urothelial cancer. Study at large: The researchers analyzed blood 3 weeks (second dose) and 6 weeks after treatment start.

The V and J ends lost 6 bases and 7 bases, in that order; junction bases with no gene match: 6. The germline V gene encodes CDR1 MDHEN and CDR2 SYDVKM. The CDR3 covers 14 residues. This sample's time point: peripheral blood 6 weeks after treatment start. Patients' cancers were locally advanced or metastatic urothelial carcinomas. For each patient, 1 to 8 samples were obtained, pretreatment and on-treatment. Method: immunoSEQ multiplex PCR; TCRdb's copy keeps in-frame clones and lacks some. The sample shows some 51,000 clones, 85% to 90% of them seen only once. The sample consisted of PBMCs, taken around atezolizumab (anti-PD-L1) treatment. The chain employs TRBV28 and TRBJ1-4; 9 nucleotides line up with TRBD1. The receptor's source is a man in his fifties or sixties with urothelial cancer. Written as DNA, the CDR3 is TGTGCCAGCAGATCAACAGGGGGCGGTGAAAAACTGTTTTTT. Translated: CASRSTGGGEKLFF. Full variable domain (rest looked up from reference TRBV28 and TRBJ1-4): DVKVTQSSRYLVKRTGEKVFLECVQDMDHENMFWYRQDPGLGLRLIYFSYDVKMKEKGDIPEGYSVSREKKERFSLILESASTNQTSMYLCASRSTGGGEKLFFGSGTQLSVL.